This entry lists 24 T cell receptor beta chains sequenced from one sample in a study of blood T cell repertoires in COVID-19. Generated by immunoSEQ multiplex PCR, the TCRdb table keeps only in-frame clones and is missing some. Of 200,000 to 250,000 clones listed, roughly 88% are singletons. Source material: PBMCs or T cells enriched from blood (not recorded which). Source of these receptors: a woman in her 50s with acute COVID-19.

The V gene is TRBV29-1, the J gene TRBJ2-5, with TRBD2 matching over 7 bases. Germline values: CDR1 SQVTM, CDR2 ANQGSEA. J was trimmed by 4 bases and V by 7 bases; bases with no gene match: 9. This CDR3 is built from 13 residues. CDR3 sequence: CSGNEAGPETQYF. CDR3 nucleotides: TGCAGCGGAAACGAAGCGGGACCAGAGACCCAGTACTTC.

The genes are TRBV7-2 and TRBJ2-1; TRBD2 is a possible D gene (6 bases). The germline CDR1 and CDR2 sequences are SGHTA and FQGNSA. The CDR3 loop spans 15 amino acids. V was shortened by 5 bases and J by 3 bases, with 14 bases between the two germline ends. CDR3 sequence reads: CASSKRVGLYNEQFF. The DNA for the CDR3 is TGTGCCAGCAGCAAGCGGGTAGGGCTCTACAATGAGCAGTTCTTC.

This clone was detected once. The V and J genes are TRBV7-2 and TRBJ2-7; TRBD2 aligns across 7 bases. The junction had 14 bases not matched to a gene; V was cut back by 5 bases and J by 1 base. The CDR3 loop spans 17 amino acids. The V gene's germline CDR1 is SGHTA and CDR2 FQGNSA. As DNA, the CDR3 is TGTGCCAGCAGCCCACGCGGACGGAGCGGGAAATCCTACGAGCAGTACTTC. Its translation: CASSPRGRSGKSYEQYF.

The J gene is TRBJ1-1, the V gene TRBV4-1, with TRBD1 as a possible D gene (5 bases). The germline V gene encodes CDR1 MGHRA and CDR2 YSYEKL. The CDR3 has 15 amino acids. V lost 1 base to trimming and J lost 11 bases, with 20 bases between them. The CDR3 here is CASSQGREGPPGAFF. CDR3 nucleotides: TGCGCCAGCAGCCAAGGTCGGGAGGGACCACCGGGTGCTTTCTTT.

The chain links TRBV12-3 or TRBV12-4 to TRBJ1-4; possible D gene TRBD1, 5 bases. V was shortened by 5 bases and J by 6 bases, with 10 bases between the two germline ends. The CDR3 contains 13 residues. The CDR3 reads CASSRDSYEKLFF. CDR3 DNA: TGTGCCAGCAGTCGGGACTCCTATGAAAAACTGTTTTTT.

The chain combines TRBV19 with TRBJ2-6; TRBD1 matches 7 bases. Germline trimming cut 6 bases from V and 0 bases from J; bases unmatched to any gene: 11. There are 18 residues in the CDR3. Per germline, CDR1 LNHDA and CDR2 SQIVND (reference sequence). This chain's CDR3 is CASRADRVTFSGANVLTF. The CDR3 DNA reads as TGTGCCAGTAGGGCCGACAGGGTAACCTTCTCTGGGGCCAACGTCCTGACTTTC.

The chain is built from TRBV6-5 and TRBJ2-2, with a possible D match to TRBD1 (5 bases). The CDR3 totals 15 residues. V shed 0 bases and J shed 3 bases, with 8 bases lying between them. Germline assignment: CDR1 MNHEY and CDR2 SVGAGI. CDR3 in DNA: TGTGCCAGCAGTTACTCTGGGGCGCACACCGGGGAGCTGTTTTTT. Amino acids: CASSYSGAHTGELFF.

The genes are TRBV6-5 and TRBJ2-1, with a tentative D call TRBD2 (6 bases). CDR3 length: 14 residues. Germline V lookup: CDR1 MNHEY, CDR2 SVGAGI. V dropped 5 bases and J dropped 6 bases, with 14 bases sitting between them. The CDR3 nucleotides are TGTGCCAGCAGTAGGCGGGACGTCGCCAATGAGCAGTTCTTC. As protein: CASSRRDVANEQFF.

V gene TRBV7-9 combines with J gene TRBJ1-1, with 11 bases that match TRBD1. The CDR3 length is 17 residues. Looked up from germline, CDR1 is SEHNR and CDR2 is FQNEAQ (reference sequence). J was trimmed by 2 bases and V by 6 bases; bases with no gene match: 11. For the CDR3, the DNA is TGTGCCAGCAGTCCCTACGGACAGGGGGCAGTAAACACTGAAGCTTTCTTT. Translated, it gives CASSPYGQGAVNTEAFF.

This clone rates as large. The V and J genes are TRBV25-1 and TRBJ2-1; TRBD1 matches 9 bases. The ends lost 3 bases at V and 4 bases at J; junction bases unmatched: 7. Germline CDR1 MGHDK, CDR2 SYGVNS. The CDR3 runs 16 residues. CDR3 in DNA: TGTGCCAGCAGTGAGGACAGGGGCGGGGATTACAATGAGCAGTTCTTC. Translating it yields CASSEDRGGDYNEQFF.

The chain couples TRBV28 to TRBJ1-2, with D unclear. CDR3 length equals 14 residues. Germline values: CDR1 MDHEN, CDR2 SYDVKM. The ends were cut back, 3 bases at V and 4 bases at J, with 12 bases in the middle. DNA for the CDR3: TGTGCCAGCAGTTTCGGGCACAGCGGCTATGGCTACACCTTC. Its protein product is CASSFGHSGYGYTF.

The sample holds a few counts of this clone. The rearrangement joins TRBV5-6 to TRBJ1-2; D ambiguous. Deletions cut 3 bases from V and 6 bases from J, with 9 bases between. Per germline, CDR1 SGHDT and CDR2 YYEEEE. The CDR3 has 12 amino acids. CDR3 nucleotides: TGTGCCAGCAGCTCGGAGATTAATGGCTACACCTTC. Protein: CASSSEINGYTF.

V gene TRBV4-2 combines with J gene TRBJ2-7, with D possibly being TRBD2 (5 bases). The CDR3 is made up of 19 amino acids. CDR1 is LGHNA, CDR2 YNFKEQ, per germline. Trimming cost V 3 bases and J 0 bases, with 24 bases left between them. As DNA, the CDR3 is TGTGCCAGCAGCCAGATGATGCTCGACTACCTGCCGAGCTCCTACGAGCAGTACTTC. Encoded protein: CASSQMMLDYLPSSYEQYF.

The chain joins TRBV18 to TRBJ1-5; D perhaps matches TRBD1 (6 bases). This CDR3 is built from 12 residues. V shed 6 bases and J shed 6 bases, with 9 bases lying between them. Germline V CDR1 and CDR2: KGHSH, LQKENI. The CDR3 loop reads CASSSRGQPQHF. The CDR3 DNA sequence: TGTGCCAGCTCTTCCAGGGGTCAGCCCCAGCATTTT.

CDR3 region: CASSMGLAGRWFF. The CDR3 coding sequence is TGTGCCAGTAGTATGGGACTAGCGGGGAGGTGGTTCTTC. The V gene is TRBV19, the J gene TRBJ2-1, with 13 bases identical to TRBD2. The CDR3 has 13 residues. The junction had 5 bases not matched to a gene; V was cut back by 3 bases and J by 15 bases. CDR1 LNHDA and CDR2 SQIVND come from the germline V gene (reference sequence).

The J gene is TRBJ2-7, the V gene TRBV7-8; 8 bases align to TRBD2. J was trimmed by 4 bases and V by 7 bases; bases with no gene match: 9. The CDR3 loop spans 14 amino acids. The germline CDR1 and CDR2 sequences are SGHVS and FQNEAQ. This chain's CDR3 is CASIPGERGYEQYF. In nucleotides, the CDR3 is TGTGCCAGCATCCCCGGGGAGCGGGGGTACGAGCAGTACTTC. The entire variable domain, with the rest obtained from reference TRBV7-8 and TRBJ2-7, is as follows: GAGVSQSPRYKVAKRGQDVALRCDPISGHVSLFWYQQALGQGPEFLTYFQNEAQLDKSGLPSDRFFAERPEGSVSTLKIQRTQQEDSAVYLCASIPGERGYEQYFGPGTRLTVT.

V and J are TRBV18 and TRBJ2-7; 10 bases are a match to TRBD1. Germline CDR1 is KGHSH and CDR2 is LQKENI. Losses at the gene ends were 5 bases for V and 3 bases for J; bases not matched to a gene: 10. The CDR3 loop spans 16 amino acids. For the CDR3, the DNA is TGTGCCAGCTCAATCTCCGGGACAGGGGTGTTCTACGAGCAGTACTTC. This gives the protein CASSISGTGVFYEQYF. Looking up the rest from reference TRBV18 and TRBJ2-7 gives the full variable domain: NAGVMQNPRHLVRRRGQEARLRCSPMKGHSHVYWYRQLPEEGLKFMVYLQKENIIDESGMPKERFSAEFPKEGPSILRIQQVVRGDSAAYFCASSISGTGVFYEQYFGPGTRLTVT.

The chain has TRBV9 and TRBJ1-1; possible D gene TRBD1, 5 bases. Trimming took off 2 bases at V and 2 bases at J, with 16 bases between the two ends. The CDR3 consists of 16 residues. Germline CDR1 reads SGDLS; CDR2 reads YYNGEE. The CDR3 nucleotides read TGTGCCAGCAGCGTCGGGACTCGGAGAAGTAACACTGAAGCTTTCTTT. Protein: CASSVGTRRSNTEAFF. Supplemented by reference TRBV9 and TRBJ1-1, the full variable domain reads DSGVTQTPKHLITATGQRVTLRCSPRSGDLSVYWYQQSLDQGLQFLIQYYNGEERAKGNILERFSAQQFPDLHSELNLSSLELGDSALYFCASSVGTRRSNTEAFFGQGTRLTVV.

The rearrangement joins TRBV12-3 or TRBV12-4 to TRBJ1-5, with D perhaps matching TRBD1 (5 bases). Trimming took 4 bases from V and 7 from J, leaving 11 bases between them. This CDR3 comprises 13 residues. In DNA, the CDR3 is TGTGCCAGCAGTTCATCGAAGGGGCAGCCCCAGCATTTT. Translated, it gives CASSSSKGQPQHF.

The chain recombines TRBV16 with TRBJ2-4, with D perhaps TRBD2 (7 bases). The CDR3 length is 17 residues. The V gene's germline CDR1 is KGHSY and CDR2 FQNENV. Trimming took 4 bases from V and 3 from J, leaving 19 bases between them. The CDR3 sequence is CASSPARGGLGKNIQYF. Written as DNA, the CDR3 is TGTGCCAGCAGCCCCGCGAGGGGGGGGCTGGGCAAAAACATTCAGTACTTC.

The count of this clone is one. V is TRBV7-2 and J is TRBJ2-2, with a possible D match to TRBD2 (6 bases). The germline gives CDR1 SGHTA, CDR2 FQGNSA. This CDR3 has 14 residues. Trimming removed 1 base from V and 7 bases from J, with 10 bases in between. Here the CDR3 reads CASSLVFGGGELFF. For the CDR3, the DNA is TGTGCCAGCAGCTTAGTGTTCGGGGGCGGGGAGCTGTTTTTT. Based on the CDR3 plus reference TRBV7-2 and TRBJ2-2, the full variable domain is GAGVSQSPSNKVTEKGKDVELRCDPISGHTALYWYRQSLGQGLEFLIYFQGNSAPDKSGLPSDRFSAERTGGSVSTLTIQRTQQEDSAVYLCASSLVFGGGELFFGEGSRLTVL.

CDR3: CASSLTSGRKYEQYF. The CDR3 DNA is TGTGCCAGCAGCTTGACTAGCGGGAGAAAGTACGAGCAGTACTTC. The chain recombines TRBV5-8 with TRBJ2-7; 11 bases align to TRBD2. The V and J ends lost 1 base and 4 bases, in that order; junction bases with no gene match: 4. The CDR3 has 15 residues. Germline V gene sequence: CDR1 SGHTS, CDR2 YDEGEE.

The chain couples TRBV4-2 to TRBJ2-1; D not certain. V was clipped by 0 bases and J by 9 bases, with 9 bases between them. The CDR3 length is 13 residues. The germline CDR1 and CDR2 sequences are LGHNA and YNFKEQ. CDR3 coding DNA: TGTGCCAGCAGCCAAGACGGTCGCGCTGAGCAGTTCTTC. It codes for CASSQDGRAEQFF.

This chain joins TRBV29-1 and TRBJ1-1; D gene ambiguous. Germline loops: CDR1 SQVTM, CDR2 ANQGSEA. This CDR3 has 13 amino acids. V was shortened by 1 base and J by 1 base, with 7 bases between the two germline ends. CDR3 in DNA: TGCAGCGTTGAAGCGATGGCGAACACTGAAGCTTTCTTT. Encoded protein: CSVEAMANTEAFF. The full variable domain, its missing parts supplied by reference TRBV29-1 and TRBJ1-1, is SAVISQKPSRDICQRGTSLTIQCQVDSQVTMMFWYRQQPGQSLTLIATANQGSEATYESGFVIDKFPISRPNLTFSTLTVSNMSPEDSSIYLCSVEAMANTEAFFGQGTRLTVV.